Listed below are T cell receptor beta chains from one sample, sequenced in a study of cytomegalovirus exposure and HLA in healthy donors. Only in-frame clones appear in the TCRdb table, and some are missing; sequencing was by immunoSEQ multiplex PCR. The sample consists of some 150,000 clones, roughly 77% of them appearing once. Sequenced: PBMCs. These receptors came from a human donor in good health. Both conserved end residues are part of each CDR3. Each record gives: clone size, J gene, V gene, D gene, CDR3 protein, CDR3 DNA. A D gene is named only where the DNA matches it firmly. The listing skips clone size in some rows; elsewhere it reads once, few, many or a size class.

size: -
J: TRBJ2-1
V: TRBV27
D: -
CDR3: CASSPTGSSYNEQFF
DNA: TGTGCCAGCAGCCCTACGGGGAGCTCCTACAATGAGCAGTTCTTC

size: -
J: TRBJ2-2
V: TRBV19
D: TRBD2
CDR3: CASRTSGGAVGELFF
DNA: TGTGCCAGTCGCACTAGCGGGGGGGCCGTCGGGGAGCTGTTTTTT

size: -
J: TRBJ1-5
V: TRBV2
D: -
CDR3: CASSEGRRGYNSNQPQHF
DNA: TGTGCCAGCAGTGAGGGCCGGCGGGGATATAATAGCAATCAGCCCCAGCATTTT

size: once
J: TRBJ2-1
V: TRBV13
D: TRBD2
CDR3: CASSSEGGGVSYNEQFF
DNA: TGTGCCAGCAGCTCAGAGGGCGGGGGGGTCTCCTACAATGAGCAGTTCTTC

size: -
J: TRBJ2-3
V: TRBV28
D: TRBD2
CDR3: CASSRPTGTSGYFAQYF
DNA: TGTGCCAGCAGCCGTCCAACCGGGACTAGCGGGTATTTTGCGCAGTATTTT

size: -
J: TRBJ2-7
V: TRBV6-1
D: TRBD1
CDR3: CASSISDRGYEQYF
DNA: TGTGCCAGCAGTATCTCAGACAGGGGTTACGAGCAGTACTTC

size: -
J: TRBJ2-1
V: TRBV4-2
D: -
CDR3: CASSPRSGYNEQFF
DNA: TGTGCCAGCAGCCCCCGTTCGGGTTACAATGAGCAGTTCTTC

size: few
J: TRBJ1-1
V: TRBV2
D: -
CDR3: CASSEEVNTEAFF
DNA: TGTGCCAGCAGTGAGGAGGTGAACACTGAAGCTTTCTTT

size: -
J: TRBJ2-2
V: TRBV30
D: TRBD2
CDR3: CAWSRLAGDSTGELFF
DNA: TGTGCCTGGAGTAGGCTAGCGGGGGATAGTACCGGGGAGCTGTTTTTT

size: -
J: TRBJ2-5
V: TRBV5-1
D: -
CDR3: CASSQGPQETQYF
DNA: TGCGCCAGCAGTCAGGGCCCCCAAGAGACCCAGTACTTC

size: once
J: TRBJ2-1
V: TRBV7-9
D: TRBD2
CDR3: CASSRGLAGVYNEQFF
DNA: TGTGCCAGCAGCCGGGGACTAGCGGGGGTATACAATGAGCAGTTCTTC

size: -
J: TRBJ1-1
V: TRBV7-2
D: -
CDR3: CASSLTGNTEAFF
DNA: TGTGCCAGCAGCCTAACAGGGAACACTGAAGCTTTCTTT

size: -
J: TRBJ2-7
V: TRBV7-9
D: TRBD2
CDR3: CASSIPGLAGGPREQYF
DNA: TGTGCCAGCAGCATCCCGGGACTAGCGGGGGGGCCACGGGAGCAGTACTTC

size: -
J: TRBJ1-2
V: TRBV7-2
D: TRBD1
CDR3: CASSLVVGQNYGYTF
DNA: TGTGCCAGCAGCTTAGTAGTGGGACAGAACTATGGCTACACCTTC

size: -
J: TRBJ2-3
V: TRBV7-9
D: TRBD2
CDR3: CASSPAGGATDTQYF
DNA: TGTGCCAGCAGCCCGGCCGGGGGGGCCACAGATACGCAGTATTTT

size: few
J: TRBJ2-2
V: TRBV4-2
D: TRBD2
CDR3: CASSQVVSGGSNTGELFF
DNA: TGTGCCAGCAGCCAAGTTGTTAGCGGGGGGTCCAACACCGGGGAGCTGTTTTTT

size: -
J: TRBJ2-1
V: TRBV28
D: TRBD2
CDR3: CASSGGEQFF
DNA: TGTGCCAGCAGCGGGGGGGAGCAGTTCTTC

size: -
J: TRBJ1-5
V: TRBV19
D: TRBD1
CDR3: CASSISTGFDQPQHF
DNA: TGTGCCAGTAGTATATCGACAGGGTTTGATCAGCCCCAGCATTTT

size: few
J: TRBJ2-1
V: TRBV7-9
D: -
CDR3: CASSLVRENNEQFF
DNA: TGTGCCAGCAGCTTAGTAAGAGAAAACAATGAGCAGTTCTTC

size: -
J: TRBJ2-1
V: TRBV10-1
D: -
CDR3: CASSRSGTNEQFF
DNA: TGCGCCAGCAGTAGGAGCGGGACAAATGAGCAGTTCTTC

size: once
J: TRBJ2-7
V: TRBV5-6
D: -
CDR3: CASSYSFGDEQYF
DNA: TGTGCCAGCAGCTACAGTTTTGGCGACGAGCAGTACTTC

size: -
J: TRBJ2-5
V: TRBV28
D: TRBD2
CDR3: CASSLSTSVKETQYF
DNA: TGTGCCAGCAGTTTATCGACTAGCGTCAAAGAGACCCAGTACTTC

size: -
J: TRBJ2-4
V: TRBV25-1
D: -
CDR3: CASSRGGAKNIQYF
DNA: TGTGCCAGCAGTCGAGGGGGAGCCAAAAACATTCAGTACTTC

size: -
J: TRBJ2-7
V: TRBV7-2
D: TRBD2
CDR3: CASSLAGLGEQYF
DNA: TGTGCCAGCAGCTTAGCGGGACTAGGGGAGCAGTACTTC

size: -
J: TRBJ2-1
V: TRBV5-6
D: TRBD2
CDR3: CASSLGGRAAYNEQFF
DNA: TGTGCCAGCAGCTTGGGCGGGAGGGCAGCCTACAATGAGCAGTTCTTC

size: few
J: TRBJ2-6
V: TRBV9
D: TRBD2
CDR3: CASSVGGSTVGANVLTF
DNA: TGTGCCAGCAGCGTCGGCGGGAGCACTGTTGGGGCCAACGTCCTGACTTTC

size: -
J: TRBJ1-1
V: TRBV18
D: -
CDR3: CASSPNRALMNTEAFF
DNA: TGTGCCAGCTCACCGAACAGGGCCCTCATGAACACTGAAGCTTTCTTT

size: -
J: TRBJ1-5
V: TRBV27
D: -
CDR3: CASRTGSNQPQHF
DNA: TGTGCCAGCAGGACCGGGAGCAATCAGCCCCAGCATTTT

size: -
J: TRBJ1-2
V: TRBV5-3
D: -
CDR3: CARSPGQNYGYTF
DNA: TGTGCCAGAAGCCCGGGACAAAACTATGGCTACACCTTC

size: -
J: TRBJ2-7
V: TRBV6-1
D: TRBD1
CDR3: CASIQGTGDYEQYF
DNA: TGTGCCAGCATCCAAGGGACAGGGGACTACGAGCAGTACTTC

size: -
J: TRBJ2-7
V: TRBV10-3
D: TRBD1
CDR3: CAISESSRTGTEQYF
DNA: TGTGCCATCAGTGAGTCGTCTAGGACAGGGACCGAGCAGTACTTC